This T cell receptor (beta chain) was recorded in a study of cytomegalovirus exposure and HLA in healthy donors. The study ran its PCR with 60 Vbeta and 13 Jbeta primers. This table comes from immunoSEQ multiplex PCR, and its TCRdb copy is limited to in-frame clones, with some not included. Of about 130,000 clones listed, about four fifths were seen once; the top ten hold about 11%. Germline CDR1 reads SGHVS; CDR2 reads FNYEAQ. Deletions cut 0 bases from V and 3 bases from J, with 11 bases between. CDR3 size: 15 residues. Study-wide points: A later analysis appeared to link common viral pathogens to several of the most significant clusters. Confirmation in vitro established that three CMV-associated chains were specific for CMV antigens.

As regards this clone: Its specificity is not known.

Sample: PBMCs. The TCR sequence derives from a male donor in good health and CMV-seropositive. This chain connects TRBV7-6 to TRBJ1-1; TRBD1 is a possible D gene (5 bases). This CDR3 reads CASSLAPSRDTEAFF. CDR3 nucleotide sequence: TGTGCCAGCAGCTTAGCGCCTTCCAGGGACACTGAAGCTTTCTTT.